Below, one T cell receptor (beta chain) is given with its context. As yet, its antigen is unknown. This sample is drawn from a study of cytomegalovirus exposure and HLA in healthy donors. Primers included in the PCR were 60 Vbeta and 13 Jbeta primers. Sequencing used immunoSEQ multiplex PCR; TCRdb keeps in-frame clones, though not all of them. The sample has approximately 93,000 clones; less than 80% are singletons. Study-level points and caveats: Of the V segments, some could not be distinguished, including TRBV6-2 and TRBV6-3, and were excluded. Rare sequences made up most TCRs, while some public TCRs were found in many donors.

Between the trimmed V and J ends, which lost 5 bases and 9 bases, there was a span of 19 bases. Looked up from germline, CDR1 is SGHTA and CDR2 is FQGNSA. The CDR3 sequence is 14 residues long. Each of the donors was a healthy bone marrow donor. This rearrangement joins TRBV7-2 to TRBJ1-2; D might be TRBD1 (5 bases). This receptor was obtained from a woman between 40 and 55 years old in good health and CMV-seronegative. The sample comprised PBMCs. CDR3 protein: CASSTKGLEKSYTF. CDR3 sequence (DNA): TGTGCCAGCAGCACAAAGGGACTCGAAAAGAGCTACACCTTC. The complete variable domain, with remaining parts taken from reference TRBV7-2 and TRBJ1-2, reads GAGVSQSPSNKVTEKGKDVELRCDPISGHTALYWYRQSLGQGLEFLIYFQGNSAPDKSGLPSDRFSAERTGGSVSTLTIQRTQQEDSAVYLCASSTKGLEKSYTFGSGTRLTVV.